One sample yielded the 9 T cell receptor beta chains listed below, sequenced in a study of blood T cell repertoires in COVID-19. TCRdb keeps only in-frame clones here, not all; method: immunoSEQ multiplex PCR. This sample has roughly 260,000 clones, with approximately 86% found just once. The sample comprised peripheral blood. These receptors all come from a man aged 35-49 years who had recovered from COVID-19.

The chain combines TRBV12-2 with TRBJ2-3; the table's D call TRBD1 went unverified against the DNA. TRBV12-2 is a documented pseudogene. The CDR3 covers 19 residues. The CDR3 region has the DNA TGTGCAAGTCACACAGCTGAGGACAGGACCTCATTCAGCACAGATACGCAGTATTTT. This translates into CASHTAEDRTSFSTDTQYF.

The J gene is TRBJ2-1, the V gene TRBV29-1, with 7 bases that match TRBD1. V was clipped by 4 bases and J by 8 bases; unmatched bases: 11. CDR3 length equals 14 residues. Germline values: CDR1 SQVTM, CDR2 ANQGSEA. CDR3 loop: CSVVWVNRGHEQFF. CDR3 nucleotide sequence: TGCAGCGTTGTGTGGGTTAACAGGGGACATGAGCAGTTCTTC.

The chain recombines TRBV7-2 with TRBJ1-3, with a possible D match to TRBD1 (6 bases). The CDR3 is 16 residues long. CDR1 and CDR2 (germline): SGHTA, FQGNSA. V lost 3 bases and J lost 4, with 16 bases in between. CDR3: CASSFNPGAGGNTIYF. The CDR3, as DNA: TGTGCCAGCAGCTTCAACCCAGGGGCGGGCGGAAACACCATATATTTT. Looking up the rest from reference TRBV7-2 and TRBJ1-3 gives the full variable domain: GAGVSQSPSNKVTEKGKDVELRCDPISGHTALYWYRQSLGQGLEFLIYFQGNSAPDKSGLPSDRFSAERTGGSVSTLTIQRTQQEDSAVYLCASSFNPGAGGNTIYFGEGSWLTVV.

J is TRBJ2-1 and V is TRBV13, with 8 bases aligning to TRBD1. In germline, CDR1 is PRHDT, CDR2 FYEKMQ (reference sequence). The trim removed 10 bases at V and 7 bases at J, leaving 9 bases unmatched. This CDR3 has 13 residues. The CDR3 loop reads CATAEQGVNEQFF. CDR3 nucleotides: TGTGCCACCGCGGAACAGGGGGTTAATGAGCAGTTCTTC. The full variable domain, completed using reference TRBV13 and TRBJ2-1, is AAGVIQSPRHLIKEKRETATLKCYPIPRHDTVYWYQQGPGQDPQFLISFYEKMQSDKGSIPDRFSAQQFSDYHSELNMSSLELGDSALYFCATAEQGVNEQFFGPGTRLTVL.

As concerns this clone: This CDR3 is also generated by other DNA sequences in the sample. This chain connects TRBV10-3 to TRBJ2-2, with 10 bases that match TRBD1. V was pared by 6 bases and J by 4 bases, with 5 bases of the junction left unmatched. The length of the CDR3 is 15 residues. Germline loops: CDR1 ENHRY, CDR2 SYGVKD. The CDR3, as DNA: TGTGCCATCAGCCCGGGACAGGGGAGCACCGGGGAGCTGTTTTTT. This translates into CAISPGQGSTGELFF.

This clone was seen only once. CDR3 in DNA: TGTGCCAGCAGCTCATATGGGGGGGCCGCCACAGGCTACACCTTC. This translates into CASSSYGGAATGYTF. This chain joins TRBV7-9 and TRBJ1-2; TRBD1 is a possible D gene (6 bases). V was pared by 4 bases and J by 8 bases, with 20 bases between. There are 15 residues in the CDR3. Germline CDR1 and CDR2: SEHNR and FQNEAQ (reference sequence).

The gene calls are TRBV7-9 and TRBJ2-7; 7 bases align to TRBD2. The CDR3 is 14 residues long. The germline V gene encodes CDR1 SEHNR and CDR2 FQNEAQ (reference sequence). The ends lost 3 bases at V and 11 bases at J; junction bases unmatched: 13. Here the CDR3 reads CASSLGGTGGSEYF. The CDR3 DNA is TGTGCCAGCAGCTTGGGGGGAACGGGAGGCAGCGAGTACTTC. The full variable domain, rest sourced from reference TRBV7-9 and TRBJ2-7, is DTGVSQNPRHKITKRGQNVTFRCDPISEHNRLYWYRQTLGQGPEFLTYFQNEAQLEKSRLLSDRFSAERPKGSFSTLEIQRTEQGDSAMYLCASSLGGTGGSEYFGPGTRLTVT.

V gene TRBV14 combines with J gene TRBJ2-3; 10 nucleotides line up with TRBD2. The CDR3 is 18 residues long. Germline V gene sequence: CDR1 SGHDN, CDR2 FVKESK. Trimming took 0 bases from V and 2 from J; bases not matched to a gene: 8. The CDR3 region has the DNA TGTGCCAGCAGCCAAGATCGGGGAGCGGGGGGGGCCACAGATACGCAGTATTTT. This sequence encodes CASSQDRGAGGATDTQYF.

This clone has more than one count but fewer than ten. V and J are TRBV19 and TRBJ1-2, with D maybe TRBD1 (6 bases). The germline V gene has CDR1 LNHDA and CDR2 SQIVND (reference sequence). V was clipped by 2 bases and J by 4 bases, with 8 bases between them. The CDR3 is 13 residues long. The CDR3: CASSISGAYGYTF. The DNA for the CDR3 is TGTGCCAGTAGTATATCAGGGGCCTATGGCTACACCTTC.